Listed below are T cell receptor beta chains from one sample, sequenced in a study of cytomegalovirus exposure and HLA in healthy donors. Produced via immunoSEQ multiplex PCR; TCRdb's table is partial and in-frame only. The sample records 100,000 to 120,000 clones, over 70% being singletons. Sample: PBMCs. These receptors were taken from a male donor in good health and CMV-seronegative. Each CDR3 is given with its conserved first and last residue. D genes are given only for firm matches. Some rows have no size entry. The others give once, few or many, or a class for an expanded clone.

abundance | d_gene | j_gene | v_gene | CDR3aa | CDR3nt
NA | TRBD2 | TRBJ2-3 | TRBV11-2 | CASSLDWAGGYTDTQYF | TGTGCCAGCAGCTTAGATTGGGCGGGAGGTTACACAGATACGCAGTATTTT
once | TRBD1 | TRBJ1-2 | TRBV30 | CAHDRGTYGYTF | TGTGCTCACGACAGGGGAACCTATGGCTACACCTTC
NA | NA | TRBJ2-5 | TRBV11-3 | CASSSPQETQYF | TGTGCCAGCAGCAGCCCTCAAGAGACCCAGTACTTC
NA | NA | TRBJ1-1 | TRBV19 | CASSIQSGTEAFF | TGTGCCAGTAGTATCCAGTCAGGCACTGAAGCTTTCTTT
NA | TRBD1 | TRBJ1-2 | TRBV7-9 | CASSDRTGYGYTF | TGTGCCAGCAGCGACCGGACAGGATATGGCTACACCTTC
few | TRBD2 | TRBJ2-7 | TRBV7-2 | CASSLGLAREQYF | TGTGCCAGCAGCCTAGGACTAGCGAGGGAGCAGTACTTC
NA | TRBD1 | TRBJ1-1 | TRBV18 | CASSPGQLDTEAFF | TGTGCCAGCTCACCGGGACAGCTTGACACTGAAGCTTTCTTT
NA | TRBD2 | TRBJ2-3 | TRBV2 | CASSGDGTDTQYF | TGTGCCAGTAGCGGGGACGGCACAGATACGCAGTATTTT
NA | NA | TRBJ2-1 | TRBV30 | CAWIPRVYNEQFF | TGTGCCTGGATCCCTCGGGTCTACAATGAGCAGTTCTTC
NA | NA | TRBJ2-7 | TRBV7-9 | CASSFSGHEQYF | TGTGCCAGCAGCTTTTCCGGTCACGAGCAGTACTTC
NA | NA | TRBJ2-5 | TRBV11-1 | CASSLGAGGFETQYF | TGTGCCAGCAGCTTAGGGGCGGGCGGATTTGAGACCCAGTACTTC
NA | TRBD2 | TRBJ2-5 | TRBV4-1 | CASSPGRGTSGRQETQYF | TGCGCCAGCAGCCCAGGAAGGGGGACTAGCGGGCGCCAAGAGACCCAGTACTTC
NA | TRBD1 | TRBJ2-1 | TRBV5-1 | CASSLVRDHRGFTYNEQFF | TGCGCCAGCAGCTTGGTCCGGGACCACAGGGGGTTCACCTACAATGAGCAGTTCTTC
NA | TRBD1 | TRBJ2-3 | TRBV28 | CASSSGQVTDTQYF | TGTGCCAGCAGTTCCGGACAGGTGACAGATACGCAGTATTTT
NA | TRBD2 | TRBJ2-2 | TRBV7-2 | CASRRDYDTGELFF | TGTGCCAGCAGGAGGGACTACGACACCGGGGAGCTGTTTTTT
NA | NA | TRBJ2-1 | TRBV6-5 | CASSLDYPYNEQFF | TGTGCCAGCAGTCTGGACTACCCTTACAATGAGCAGTTCTTC
NA | NA | TRBJ2-1 | TRBV21-1 | CASPKKRKKSNFYNEQFF | TGTGCCAGTCCCAAAAAGAGGAAGAAATCTAATTTTTACAATGAGCAGTTCTTC
few | NA | TRBJ2-2 | TRBV11-3 | CASSLKALGGHGELFF | TGTGCCAGCAGCTTAAAGGCCTTGGGGGGTCACGGGGAGCTGTTTTTT
NA | TRBD2 | TRBJ2-1 | TRBV5-4 | CASSVASGRKNEQFF | TGTGCCAGCAGCGTAGCTAGCGGGAGGAAAAATGAGCAGTTCTTC
few | TRBD1 | TRBJ2-1 | TRBV5-1 | CASSPDRGSLGEQFF | TGCGCCAGCAGCCCAGACAGGGGTTCTTTAGGAGAGCAGTTCTTC
NA | TRBD2 | TRBJ2-3 | TRBV27 | CASSILAGGPPDTQYF | TGTGCCAGCAGTATCCTAGCGGGAGGGCCCCCGGATACGCAGTATTTT
NA | TRBD2 | TRBJ2-7 | TRBV19 | CASRRTSGSYEQYF | TGTGCCAGTAGAAGGACTAGCGGCTCCTACGAGCAGTACTTC
NA | TRBD2 | TRBJ2-1 | TRBV6-6 | CASSYLAGDYNEQFF | TGTGCCAGCAGTTACCTAGCGGGAGACTACAATGAGCAGTTCTTC
NA | NA | TRBJ1-2 | TRBV7-2 | CASSVGLPGWGYTF | TGTGCCAGCAGCGTGGGACTTCCAGGGTGGGGCTACACCTTC